Listed below are T cell receptor beta chains from one sample, sequenced in a study of CD8+ T cells in alopecia areata. Clones were sequenced by immunoSEQ multiplex PCR, and TCRdb holds only the in-frame ones, with some missing. The sample has around 210,000 clones, around three fifths seen once. Sequencing was performed on CD4+ T cells sorted from blood, taken at week 4, from a patient treated with tofacitinib. The receptors come from a human donor with alopecia areata. Both conserved end residues are part of each CDR3. A D gene is named only where the DNA matches it firmly. The size field is filled for only some rows; it gives once, few, many or a size class.

>TRBJ2-6|TRBD1|.|TRBV14
TGTGCCAGCAGCCGGGACAGGGACTCTGGGGCCAACGTCCTGACTTTC
CASSRDRDSGANVLTF
>TRBJ2-3|.|.|TRBV5-1
TGCGCCAGCAGCTTGGGGGCCGGGGGTACGCAGTATTTT
CASSLGAGGTQYF
>TRBJ2-3|.|.|TRBV4-2
TGTGCCAGCAGCCGGTACGGGGATGGAGATACGCAGTATTTT
CASSRYGDGDTQYF
>TRBJ2-7|TRBD1|.|TRBV29-1
TGCAGCGTATCAGGGGGCGCATTGTCTTCCTACGAGCAGTACTTC
CSVSGGALSSYEQYF
>TRBJ2-7|.|.|TRBV13
TGTGCCAGCAGCCCCCGGAGGCTTGCCGAGCAGTACTTC
CASSPRRLAEQYF
>TRBJ1-1|.|.|TRBV29-1
TGCAGCGCGATCAGATCCATGAACACTGAAGCTTTCTTT
CSAIRSMNTEAFF
>TRBJ1-2|.|.|TRBV19
TGTGCCAGTAGTCCAAGGGCGACCTATGGCTACACCTTC
CASSPRATYGYTF
>TRBJ1-1|.|.|TRBV15
TGTGCCACCAGCAAGCCGGGGGGCAGGGTCACTGAAGCTTTCTTT
CATSKPGGRVTEAFF
>TRBJ2-1|TRBD1|once|TRBV29-1
TGCAGCGCCCATTCCGGGACAGGGAGTAGAGATGAGCAGTTCTTC
CSAHSGTGSRDEQFF
>TRBJ1-5|.|.|TRBV5-6
TGTGCCAGCAGCTTAGACGGAGCAGGACCCCAGCATTTT
CASSLDGAGPQHF
>TRBJ1-6|TRBD1|once|TRBV10-3
TGTGCCATCAGTGAGTCGGCAGGGGGCGCGAATTCACCCCTCCACTTT
CAISESAGGANSPLHF
>TRBJ1-4|.|.|TRBV10-3
TGTGCCATCAGTGATGGGCCGAGTGAAAAACTGTTTTTT
CAISDGPSEKLFF
>TRBJ2-4|TRBD1|.|TRBV7-2
TGTGCCAGCAGCCCAGACAGGGAACTTCAGTACTTC
CASSPDRELQYF
>TRBJ2-1|TRBD1|few|TRBV7-8
TGTGCCAGCAGCCAGGGACAGCTAATAGTGAATGAGCAGTTCTTC
CASSQGQLIVNEQFF
>TRBJ2-7|.|few|TRBV6-6
TGTGCCAGCAGACTAACAGGACGCTACGAGCAGTACTTC
CASRLTGRYEQYF
>TRBJ1-6|.|.|TRBV30
TGTGCCTGGAACCGGGGCCAAAATAATTCACCCCTCCACTTT
CAWNRGQNNSPLHF
>TRBJ1-2|.|.|TRBV11-3
TGTGCCAGCAGCTTAGGCACAGGCTACACCTTC
CASSLGTGYTF
>TRBJ2-1|TRBD2|few|TRBV13
TGTGCCAGCAGAAGGACTAGCGGGGGTTTCGAGCAGTTCTTC
CASRRTSGGFEQFF
>TRBJ1-4|TRBD1|.|TRBV6-5
TGTGCCAGCAGTTACTTACCTCAGGGGGCTGGGGAAAAACTGTTTTTT
CASSYLPQGAGEKLFF
>TRBJ1-5|.|.|TRBV30
TGTGCCTGGAGTGTCGAGGCTAATCAGCCCCAGCATTTT
CAWSVEANQPQHF
>TRBJ1-1|.|.|TRBV18
TGTGCCAGCACCCAACAGCCCCTGAACACTGAAGCTTTCTTT
CASTQQPLNTEAFF
>TRBJ2-7|.|once|TRBV9
TGTGCCAGCAGCGTAGGAACCCTCTCCTACGAGCAGTACTTC
CASSVGTLSYEQYF
>TRBJ1-2|.|.|TRBV29-1
TGCAGCGTTACTCCGGGCGGGTATGGCTACACCTTC
CSVTPGGYGYTF
>TRBJ2-7|.|.|TRBV7-2
TGTGCCAGCGGCGGGGCCCGGGGGTACGAGCAGTACTTC
CASGGARGYEQYF
>TRBJ2-6|.|.|TRBV27
TGTGCCAGCAGTTGGCGAGAGGGGGCCAACGTCCTGACTTTC
CASSWREGANVLTF
>TRBJ2-1|TRBD2|.|TRBV2
TGTGCCAGCAGTGATGCTCGGGCTAGCGGGGTTAAGGGGCAGTTCTTC
CASSDARASGVKGQFF
>TRBJ1-6|.|.|TRBV18
TGTGCCAGCTCACCACGAGATGCGGATTCACCCCTCCACTTT
CASSPRDADSPLHF
>TRBJ2-5|TRBD2|.|TRBV6-5
TGTGCCAGCAGTTACTCTGCGGGGGGGCGGGAGACCCAGTACTTC
CASSYSAGGRETQYF
>TRBJ1-1|.|.|TRBV29-1
TGCAGCGTCCTATTGCGGGCGGTGAACACTGAAGCTTTCTTT
CSVLLRAVNTEAFF
>TRBJ1-5|TRBD1|few|TRBV4-1
TGCGCCAGCAGCCAAGGCCCGGGACAGGGAACGTCAAGCAATCAGCCCCAGCATTTT
CASSQGPGQGTSSNQPQHF
>TRBJ1-5|.|.|TRBV18
TGTGCCAGCTCACCTCCACAGCAGCCCCAGCATTTT
CASSPPQQPQHF
>TRBJ1-6|.|.|TRBV6-5
TGTGCCAGCAGTTACTCGCGCCTGGTAGGGGATTCACCCCTCCACTTT
CASSYSRLVGDSPLHF
>TRBJ1-5|TRBD1|.|TRBV29-1
TGCAGCGTTTCTACCGGGACAGTTAATCAGCCCCAGCATTTT
CSVSTGTVNQPQHF
>TRBJ1-6|.|.|TRBV7-2
TGTGCCAGCAGCTCCTCGGGACCGATGAATTCACCCCTCCACTTT
CASSSSGPMNSPLHF
>TRBJ2-5|TRBD1|.|TRBV29-1
TGCAGCTATGACAGGGCGGCAGGCGGGACCCAGTACTTC
CSYDRAAGGTQYF
>TRBJ2-7|.|.|TRBV4-2
TGTGCCAGCAGCCAAGAGGGGTTCTCCTACGAGCAGTACTTC
CASSQEGFSYEQYF
>TRBJ1-1|TRBD1|.|TRBV5-4
TGTGCCAGCAGCTTCGTGATAGGGGGCGGTGTGGACACTGAAGCTTTCTTT
CASSFVIGGGVDTEAFF
>TRBJ2-1|TRBD2|.|TRBV2
TGTGCCAGCAGCCTACTAGCGGGGAACTACAATGAGCAGTTCTTC
CASSLLAGNYNEQFF
>TRBJ2-1|.|.|TRBV5-1
TGCGCCAGTGGCAGGGGGGCACCACGGGAGCAGTTCTTC
CASGRGAPREQFF
>TRBJ1-1|.|few|TRBV5-4
TGTGCCAGCAGCTTGGGACACCGAGTGAACACTGAAGCTTTCTTT
CASSLGHRVNTEAFF
>TRBJ2-2|.|.|TRBV7-2
TGTGCCAGCAGCCCTACAGGCTTATCGAACACCGGGGAGCTGTTTTTT
CASSPTGLSNTGELFF